Presented here are 3 T cell receptor beta chains from one specimen sequenced in a study of PD-1 blockade in classical Hodgkin lymphoma. Specified time point: newly diagnosed, previously untreated cHL patient sample. Magnetic negative selection was used to purify CD4+ T cells from PBMCs that had been thawed. Generated by immunoSEQ multiplex PCR, the TCRdb table keeps only in-frame clones and is missing some. Of 30,000 to 40,000 clones detected, roughly 91% appear once; the ten largest clones hold around 0.2%. The sample comprised CD4+ T cells from blood. These receptors originate from a human donor with classical Hodgkin lymphoma.

The chain couples TRBV4-2 to TRBJ2-1, with TRBD2 matching over 12 bases. This CDR3 is built from 16 residues. In germline, CDR1 is LGHNA, CDR2 YNFKEQ. V was clipped by 3 bases and J by 8 bases; unmatched bases: 8. DNA for the CDR3: TGTGCCAGCAGCCAGGGTCTAGCGGGGGGGCACGATGAGCAGTTCTTC. Translated: CASSQGLAGGHDEQFF.

Regarding this clone: The identical CDR3 is also encoded by other nucleotide sequences in the sample. V usage is TRBV18 and J usage is TRBJ1-5; possibly TRBD1 for D (5 bases). The CDR3 runs to 13 residues. The germline CDR1 and CDR2 sequences are KGHSH and LQKENI. Trimming left V 6 bases short and J 4 bases short, with 10 bases between. In nucleotides, the CDR3 is TGTGCCAGCTCCCCCGACAGAAATCAGCCCCAGCATTTT. It is translated as CASSPDRNQPQHF.

The V call is TRBV7-8, the J call TRBJ1-5; 8 nucleotides agree with TRBD1. Germline lookup yields CDR1 SGHVS and CDR2 FQNEAQ. The V segment lost 1 base and the J segment 5 bases; nucleotides outside the gene matches: 1. The CDR3 runs to 14 residues. In DNA, the CDR3 is TGTGCCAGCAGCTTAGGACAGGGGTATCAGCCCCAGCATTTT. It codes for CASSLGQGYQPQHF.